This is a list of T cell receptor beta chains from one sample in a study of T cell responses to AZD1222 COVID-19 vaccine. TCRdb's copy holds only in-frame clones and misses some; the assay was immunoSEQ multiplex PCR. The sample comprises around 130,000 clones, more than 90% of which are singletons, and roughly 1.1% rests with the top ten. Specimen: peripheral blood, collected 28 days after the second AZD1222 dose. The receptor set was obtained from an adult who received the AZD1222 COVID-19 vaccine. Each CDR3 is given with its conserved first and last residue. A D gene is named only where the DNA matches it firmly. The size field is filled for only some rows; it gives once, few, many or a size class.

clone size	V gene	J gene	D gene	CDR3 DNA	CDR3 protein
.	TRBV4-1	TRBJ2-3	.	TGCGCCAGCAGCCAGTTCGGAGGCTCCACAGATACGCAGTATTTT	CASSQFGGSTDTQYF
.	TRBV19	TRBJ1-5	TRBD1	TGTGCCAGTAGTAAACAGGGGCGCAATCAGCCCCAGCATTTT	CASSKQGRNQPQHF
once	TRBV7-2	TRBJ2-3	.	TGTGCCAGCAGCCCGACAGGTAGCACAGATACGCAGTATTTT	CASSPTGSTDTQYF
.	TRBV27	TRBJ2-1	.	TGTGCCAGCAGTTCCCAAAAGGGTCTAGGGGGGAACTACAATGAGCAGTTCTTC	CASSSQKGLGGNYNEQFF
.	TRBV3-1/TRBV3-2	TRBJ2-3	TRBD2	TGTGCCAGCAGCCAACAAACGGGACAGCGACTAGCGGGAGGCCCAGATACGCAGTATTTT	CASSQQTGQRLAGGPDTQYF
.	TRBV28	TRBJ1-4	.	TGTGCCAGCAGTTCCCCTGGGGTGGCTCCAACTAATGAAAAACTGTTTTTT	CASSSPGVAPTNEKLFF
.	TRBV19	TRBJ1-5	TRBD1	TGTGCCAGTAGTATAGTGGGACAGGGCGGTCAGCCCCAGCATTTT	CASSIVGQGGQPQHF
.	TRBV5-1	TRBJ2-3	.	TGCGCCAGCAGCTTGAGTGGCGGGACCACAGATACGCAGTATTTT	CASSLSGGTTDTQYF
.	TRBV7-8	TRBJ2-3	TRBD2	TGTGCCAGCAGCCCGACGGGACTAGCAAGAACAGATACGCAGTATTTT	CASSPTGLARTDTQYF
.	TRBV21-1	TRBJ1-1	.	TGTGCCAGCAGGCCACACGCAATTCGCACTGAAGCTTTCTTT	CASRPHAIRTEAFF
.	TRBV29-1	TRBJ1-2	TRBD1	TGCAGCGTTGAATTCTTAGGGACAGGGTATGGCTACACCTTC	CSVEFLGTGYGYTF
.	TRBV6-2/TRBV6-3	TRBJ2-1	.	TGTGCCAGCAGTCATCACGGGCGCCCGTGGGATGAGCAGTTCTTC	CASSHHGRPWDEQFF
.	TRBV10-3	TRBJ1-6	TRBD1	TGTGCCATCAGAACCGGGACAGGGAATTCACCCCTCCACTTT	CAIRTGTGNSPLHF
once	TRBV28	TRBJ2-7	TRBD1	TGTGCCAGCAGAAATGACAGGGGCTACGAGCAGTACTTC	CASRNDRGYEQYF
.	TRBV9	TRBJ1-1	.	TGTGCCAGCAGCGTAGGGGATGGGGGTGAAGCTTTCTTT	CASSVGDGGEAFF
.	TRBV6-2/TRBV6-3	TRBJ2-7	TRBD2	TGTGCCAGCAGCGAAACCGGGACTAGCGGTTACGAGCAGTACTTC	CASSETGTSGYEQYF
.	TRBV6-1	TRBJ2-3	.	TGTGCCAGCAGTGAATGGAGCGATAGCACAGATACGCAGTATTTT	CASSEWSDSTDTQYF
.	TRBV28	TRBJ2-1	TRBD2	TGTGCCAGCAGTTTAGGTAGCGGGAGCTACAATGAGCAGTTCTTC	CASSLGSGSYNEQFF
once	TRBV5-1	TRBJ2-7	TRBD1	TGCGCCAGCAGCACGGAACAGGGGGTCGTGGACGAGCAGTACTTC	CASSTEQGVVDEQYF
.	TRBV6-1	TRBJ2-1	.	TGTGCCAGCAGTGAAGTGGGGGACCCCTACAATGAGCAGTTCTTC	CASSEVGDPYNEQFF
.	TRBV29-1	TRBJ1-2	.	TGCAGCGTTGACCTGGGGGTGTATGGCTACACCTTC	CSVDLGVYGYTF
.	TRBV7-9	TRBJ2-3	.	TGTGCCAGCAGCACACAGGGCTCCGGAGTCGATACGCAGTATTTT	CASSTQGSGVDTQYF
.	TRBV6-5	TRBJ1-1	TRBD1	TGTGCCAGCAGGAAGGGGGCGAACACTGAAGCTTTCTTT	CASRKGANTEAFF
.	TRBV7-9	TRBJ2-7	TRBD1	TGTGCCAGCAGCCCCGGGGACAGGGGGAACGAGCAGTACTTC	CASSPGDRGNEQYF
.	TRBV4-3	TRBJ1-6	.	TGCGCCAGCAGCCAAGATAGTCTAGGATCACCCCTCCACTTT	CASSQDSLGSPLHF
.	TRBV28	TRBJ1-6	.	TGTGCCAGCAGTTTAGTGGGGTCACCCCTCCACTTT	CASSLVGSPLHF
once	TRBV7-8	TRBJ1-5	.	TGTGCCAGCAGCTTTGAGGGAAATCAGCCCCAGCATTTT	CASSFEGNQPQHF
.	TRBV4-1	TRBJ2-7	.	TGCGCCAGCAGCCAAGGTGGGGGGCAGGGTAAGAGACAGGGTGCCTACGAGCAGTACTTC	CASSQGGGQGKRQGAYEQYF
.	TRBV7-2	TRBJ1-1	.	TGTGCCAGCAGCCGAGGGGGACACATGGGAGCTTTCTTT	CASSRGGHMGAFF
once	TRBV5-1	TRBJ2-1	.	TGCGCCAGCAACGGGGTGGGCTACAATGAGCAGTTCTTC	CASNGVGYNEQFF
.	TRBV7-2	TRBJ1-5	.	TGTGCCAGCAGCTTAGTATCCTTCGTCGGTTATCAGCCCCAGCATTTT	CASSLVSFVGYQPQHF
.	TRBV19	TRBJ1-5	TRBD1	TGTGCCAGTAGTAACCGGGACAGGGGGAGTAATAGCAATCAGCCCCAGCATTTT	CASSNRDRGSNSNQPQHF